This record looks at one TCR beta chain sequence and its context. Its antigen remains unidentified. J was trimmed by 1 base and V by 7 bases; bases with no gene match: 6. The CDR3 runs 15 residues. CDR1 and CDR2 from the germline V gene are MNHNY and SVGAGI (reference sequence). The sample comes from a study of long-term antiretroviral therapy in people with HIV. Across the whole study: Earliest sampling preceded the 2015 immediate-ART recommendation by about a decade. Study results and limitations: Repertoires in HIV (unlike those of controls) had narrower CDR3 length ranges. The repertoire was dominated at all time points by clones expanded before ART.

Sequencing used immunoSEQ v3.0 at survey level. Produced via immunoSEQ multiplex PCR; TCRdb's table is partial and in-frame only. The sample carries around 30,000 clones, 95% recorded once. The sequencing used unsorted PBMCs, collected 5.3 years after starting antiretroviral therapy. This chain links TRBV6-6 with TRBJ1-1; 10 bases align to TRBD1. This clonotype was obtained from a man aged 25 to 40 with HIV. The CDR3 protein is CASTQGQGTNTEAFF. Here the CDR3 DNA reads TGTGCCAGCACCCAGGGACAGGGGACGAACACTGAAGCTTTCTTT.